A selection of T cell receptor beta chains follows, all from one sample in a study of blood T cells in healthy people across ages. TCRdb fed the 5' RACE reads into MiXCR, producing one record per CDR3 protein. The sample includes approximately 900,000 distinct CDR3 sequences, roughly 29% of them seen just once. In addition, the sample was reused for a study of T cells of mothers and their children.

Material for sequencing was blood. The source is a woman aged 40 to 49 in good health. The CDR3 runs from the conserved cysteine through the conserved F or W. D genes are given only for firm matches. Expanded clones get a size class; other rows say once, few or many, or leave the size out.

j_call,clone_size,v_call,d_call,cdr3_nt,cdr3_aa
TRBJ1-4,-,TRBV9,TRBD1,TGTACCAGCAGCGTAGCCAGGGGGCGCGAGGAAAAACTGTTTTTT,CTSSVARGREEKLFF
TRBJ2-1,many,TRBV12-3/TRBV12-4,TRBD2,TGTGCCAGCAGGCCCGGGGGGGGGAATGAGCAGTTCTTC,CASRPGGGNEQFF
TRBJ2-1,-,TRBV14,-,TGTGCCAGCAGCCAAGATCAGGAGGGGAAGAATGAGCAGTTCTTC,CASSQDQEGKNEQFF
TRBJ2-4,-,TRBV18,-,TGTGCCAGCTCAAATGCCGGGACAAGAAACATTCAGTACTTC,CASSNAGTRNIQYF
TRBJ1-2,many,TRBV7-3,-,TGTGCCAGCAGCCCAGGGACCGTGCGGGATGGCTACACCTTC,CASSPGTVRDGYTF
TRBJ2-1,many,TRBV7-8,TRBD2,TGTGCCAGCAGCTTAGGACTAGCGGGGGGCCACAATGAGCAGTTCTTC,CASSLGLAGGHNEQFF
TRBJ2-3,-,TRBV29-1,TRBD2,TGCAGCGTTGATTTAGCGGGGGGTGTCGCAGATACGCAGTATTTT,CSVDLAGGVADTQYF
TRBJ2-5,-,TRBV3-1,TRBD2,TGTGCCAGCAGCCTACGTACTAGCGGGGGTCACCAAGAGACCCAGTACTTC,CASSLRTSGGHQETQYF
TRBJ2-7,many,TRBV6-2/TRBV6-3,-,TGTGCCAGCAGTACCTTTTTTTACGAGCAGTACTTC,CASSTFFYEQYF
TRBJ2-7,many,TRBV4-3,-,TGCGCCAGCAGCCAAGCCCCCTTAGGTTCCTACGAGCAGTACTTC,CASSQAPLGSYEQYF
TRBJ1-1,-,TRBV4-3,-,TGCGCCAGCAGCCAAGAGAGGGATACAGGAGCTTTCTTT,CASSQERDTGAFF
TRBJ2-1,-,TRBV5-5,-,TGTGCCAGCAGCCGGCCTGGAGGGAATGAGCAGTTCTTC,CASSRPGGNEQFF
TRBJ2-1,-,TRBV27,TRBD2,TGTGCCAGCAGTTCCAACCGCCTAGCGGGCGCTAACAATGAGCAGTTCTTC,CASSSNRLAGANNEQFF
TRBJ1-2,few,TRBV19,-,TGTGCCAGTAGTATTGGCCCCTATGGCTACACCTTC,CASSIGPYGYTF
TRBJ2-7,many,TRBV28,TRBD2,TGTGCCAGCAGTTTCGGGAGTAAACTAGCGGGGGGCAGTACCCCCCCCTACGAGCAGTACTTC,CASSFGSKLAGGSTPPYEQYF
TRBJ1-1,-,TRBV20-1,-,TGCAGTGCCCCTGGGGGGACGGACCTTGGTGTGAACACTGAAGCTTTCTTT,CSAPGGTDLGVNTEAFF
TRBJ2-5,few,TRBV9,TRBD1,TGTGCCAGCAGCGGAGGGACAGGGGGCGTAGAGACCCAGTACTTC,CASSGGTGGVETQYF
TRBJ2-5,few,TRBV7-9,-,TGTGCCAGCAGCCCCATGGAGGGGGCCCGATCCTACAATGAGCAGTACTTC,CASSPMEGARSYNEQYF
TRBJ2-7,many,TRBV12-3/TRBV12-4,-,TGTGCCAGCAGTTTATCAGTCAAGACCTACGAGCAGTACTTC,CASSLSVKTYEQYF
TRBJ1-1,-,TRBV11-1,-,TGTGCCAGCAGTCCGGACGGGGAAAGTGAAGCTTTCTTT,CASSPDGESEAFF
TRBJ2-6,-,TRBV7-6,TRBD2,TGTGCCAGCAGCTTAGCGACGGGGGGGGCCTCTGGGGCCAACGTCCTGACTTTC,CASSLATGGASGANVLTF
TRBJ1-1,-,TRBV20-1,-,TGCAGTGCTAGTTGGAGATATGAAGCTTTCTTT,CSASWRYEAFF
TRBJ2-4,-,TRBV12-3/TRBV12-4,-,TGTGCCAGCAGGCGGACGGAAACTAAAAACATTCAGTACTTC,CASRRTETKNIQYF
TRBJ1-2,-,TRBV14,-,TGTGCCAGCAGCCAAGGCAGGGGTACGAATGGCTACACCTTC,CASSQGRGTNGYTF
TRBJ2-1,many,TRBV7-2,TRBD2,TGTGCCAGCAGCTTAGACCCCCCTAGCGGGGGGGCCTTTGAGCAGTTCTTC,CASSLDPPSGGAFEQFF
TRBJ2-7,-,TRBV2,TRBD2,TGTGCCAGCAGCAAGCGGGGGTCCACCTACGAGCAGTACTTC,CASSKRGSTYEQYF
TRBJ1-2,-,TRBV7-2,-,TGTGCCAGCAGCGCACCACGGGGGGCGACGAACTATGGCTACACCTTC,CASSAPRGATNYGYTF
TRBJ2-1,-,TRBV24-1,-,TGTGACGCGAATAACACCAAACAGGGATTAGGGTACAATGAGCAGTTCTTC,CDANNTKQGLGYNEQFF
TRBJ2-5,-,TRBV20-1,TRBD2,TGCAGTGCTAATGCGGGGGGCCCCAAGACCCAGTACTTC,CSANAGGPKTQYF
TRBJ1-6,many,TRBV28,TRBD1,TGTGCCAGCAGTTTAGACGGGACAGGGTCCTCACCCCTCCACTTT,CASSLDGTGSSPLHF
TRBJ2-4,-,TRBV12-3/TRBV12-4,-,TGTGCTCGCAGTTTCTCCGCGGAGCAGTACTTC,CARSFSAEQYF
TRBJ1-5,-,TRBV19,-,TGTGCCAGTACCGCGGCCGGGTACAGCAATCAGCCCCAGCATTTT,CASTAAGYSNQPQHF
TRBJ1-2,once,TRBV19,TRBD1,TGTGCCAGGAGCTCCGGGACAGATGGTGGCTACACCTTC,CARSSGTDGGYTF
TRBJ1-1,once,TRBV11-2,-,TGTGCCAGCAGCTTAGCGGCAGGGAGGATGAACACTGAAGCTTTCTTT,CASSLAAGRMNTEAFF
TRBJ2-5,many,TRBV28,-,TGTGCCAGCAGTTTCGAGACCCAGTACTTC,CASSFETQYF
TRBJ2-1,-,TRBV7-2,-,TGTGCCGGCAGCGGCAGGGGTTCCTACAATGAGCAGTTCTTC,CAGSGRGSYNEQFF
TRBJ1-5,-,TRBV4-2,-,TGTGCCAGCAGCCAAGATCCGATACAGTTCGATCAGCCCCAGCATTTT,CASSQDPIQFDQPQHF
TRBJ1-1,few,TRBV12-3/TRBV12-4,-,TGTGCCAGCAGAATAGGGGGGATGAACACTGAAGCTTTCTTT,CASRIGGMNTEAFF
TRBJ1-1,-,TRBV28,-,TGTGCCAGCATCGGGCCGCACACTGAAGCTTTCTTT,CASIGPHTEAFF
TRBJ2-1,-,TRBV6-5,TRBD2,TGTGCCAGCAGAGCTAGCGGGGGTTACAATGAGCAGTTCTTC,CASRASGGYNEQFF
TRBJ1-5,many,TRBV20-1,-,TGCAGTGCTAGGGGGGATTCGAATCAGCCCCAGCATTTT,CSARGDSNQPQHF
TRBJ1-1,-,TRBV7-9,-,TGTGCCAGCAGCTTTGTGACAGGACGGAACACTGAAGCTTTCTTT,CASSFVTGRNTEAFF